This TCR beta chain was captured by sequencing in a study of blood T cell repertoires in COVID-19. At the level of the study: The study drew acute and convalescent COVID-19 samples from the United States, Italy and Spain. The analysed material was cDNA or gDNA that came from T cells, B-cell-depleted T cells, or PBMCs.

Seattle researchers signed up patients amid active infection and tracked them longitudinally. Methods used by the authors: Reference gene primers were amplified, and this amplification served to estimate nucleated cell counts. Generated by immunoSEQ multiplex PCR, the TCRdb table keeps only in-frame clones and is missing some. V and J calls and clone size follow that table, whereas D and trimming were derived from the DNA. Here the sample spans around 250,000 clones, 86% being singletons. This CDR3 contains 13 residues. Germline-derived CDR1 and CDR2 are SQVTM and ANQGSEA. V shed 3 bases and J shed 1 base, with 8 bases lying between them.

The sequenced sample consisted of peripheral blood. This clonotype was sampled from a woman older than 75 with COVID-19, enrolled during active disease. The V and J genes are TRBV29-1 and TRBJ2-3; perhaps TRBD2 as D (6 bases). CDR3 sequence: CSVDWGGTDTQYF. In DNA form, the CDR3 reads TGCAGCGTTGATTGGGGGGGCACAGATACGCAGTATTTT.